Presented here are 22 T cell receptor beta chains from one specimen sequenced in a study of shared clonotypes between healthy human individuals (dated by TCRdb to 2019 to 2021). Libraries were built with the immunoSEQ multiplex PCR assay. TCRdb obtained this table from immuneACCESS and retained in-frame rearrangements with V and J assigned. These tables miss some clones; where compared with another copy, unresolved V genes account for less than half of the shortfall, and the remainder is unexplained. Present in this sample are some 2.4 million clones, more than 85% of which were seen just once. Together, the top ten hold approximately 0.35% of the sample. The sample consisted of naive CD4+ T cells from PBMCs. The cell subset or site label, read with the paper, signifies: CD45RA+ positively selected. The receptors here all came from a man aged 18 to 29 in good health. Some clones in this sample may be carry-over from other donors' samples.

The V call is TRBV5-1, the J call TRBJ1-1, with a possible D match to TRBD1 (6 bases). This CDR3 region has 14 residues. Trimming left V 0 bases short and J 7 bases short, with 13 bases between. Germline values: CDR1 SGHRS, CDR2 YFSETQ. CDR3 sequence (DNA): TGCGCCAGCAGCTTGGGCGGGGGCGGCGATGAAGCTTTCTTT. Protein sequence: CASSLGGGGDEAFF.

Concerning this clone: The same CDR3 can be traced to other DNA sequences in this sample. This sequence joins TRBV9 and TRBJ2-1, with TRBD2 as a possible D gene (6 bases). The CDR3 spans 15 residues. Per germline, CDR1 SGDLS and CDR2 YYNGEE. Trimming pared 1 base from V and 0 bases from J, leaving 8 bases between. CDR3 protein: CASSVSGSSYNEQFF. CDR3 in DNA: TGTGCCAGCAGCGTATCCGGGAGCTCCTACAATGAGCAGTTCTTC.

V and J are TRBV4-2 and TRBJ2-3; D is undetermined. V was shortened by 5 bases and J by 8 bases, with 11 bases between the two germline ends. The CDR3 runs to 12 residues. The germline V gene has CDR1 LGHNA and CDR2 YNFKEQ. This CDR3 is CASSDGVVTQYF. CDR3 bases: TGTGCCAGCAGCGACGGAGTGGTTACGCAGTATTTT.

This sequence joins TRBV7-9 and TRBJ2-1; no reliable D call. This CDR3 spans 13 amino acids. With 1 base removed from V and 10 bases from J, the gap between germline ends came to 11 bases. Looked up from germline, CDR1 is SEHNR and CDR2 is FQNEAQ (reference sequence). The CDR3 DNA follows: TGTGCCAGCAGCTTAGGCTCCTCCCGGGAGCAGTTCTTC. It specifies CASSLGSSREQFF.

This rearrangement joins TRBV6-4 to TRBJ2-3, with a possible D match to TRBD2 (6 bases). Per the germline V gene, CDR1 is MRHNA and CDR2 is SNTAGT. Trimming pared 8 bases from V and 2 bases from J, leaving 17 bases between. This CDR3 has 15 amino acids. CDR3 protein: CASGLRGGTTDTQYF. DNA for the CDR3: TGTGCCAGCGGATTGAGAGGCGGGACCACAGATACGCAGTATTTT.

The V call is TRBV5-1, the J call TRBJ1-1; 9 bases fit TRBD1. With 3 bases clipped from V and 1 base from J, the junction kept 4 bases outside the gene matches. This CDR3 region has 15 residues. CDR1 is SGHRS and CDR2 is YFSETQ in the germline V gene. The CDR3 region has the DNA TGCGCCAGCAGCTGGGACAGGGTTCGGAACACTGAAGCTTTCTTT. Translating gives CASSWDRVRNTEAFF.

The chain links TRBV28 to TRBJ1-1; D is perhaps TRBD1 (5 bases). Per the germline V gene, CDR1 is MDHEN and CDR2 is SYDVKM. The V and J ends lost 4 bases and 4 bases respectively, with 19 bases between them. The CDR3 covers 16 residues. The CDR3 protein is CASSSTGSLGGTEAFF. CDR3 DNA: TGTGCCAGCAGTTCGACTGGGAGTTTGGGGGGCACTGAAGCTTTCTTT.

V is TRBV28 and J is TRBJ2-5; possible D gene TRBD2, 6 bases. The last part of the DNA fits TRBJ2-7 better; the J call may be wrong. There are 16 residues in the CDR3. The germline V gene has CDR1 MDHEN and CDR2 SYDVKM. CDR3 sequence (DNA): TGTGCCAGCAGTTCGGTAGCGGTCCCGCCCCCTTACGAGCAGTACTTC. This encodes CASSSVAVPPPYEQYF.

In regard to this clone: Other nucleotide sequences in the sample specify the same CDR3. The V gene is TRBV9, the J gene TRBJ2-5, with D hard to call. Trimming stripped 0 bases from V and 5 bases from J, with 11 bases between. Germline V gene lookup returns CDR1 SGDLS and CDR2 YYNGEE. The CDR3 has 14 residues. CDR3 nucleotide sequence: TGTGCCAGCAGCGTAGGTGGGGTCGGGGAGACCCAGTACTTC. Encoded protein: CASSVGGVGETQYF.

This clone was counted once. CDR3 coding DNA: TGTGCCAGCAGCGCCACCGGGACAGGGTTGGGCGAGACCCAGTACTTC. The encoded protein is CASSATGTGLGETQYF. V is TRBV9 and J is TRBJ2-5, with 9 bases identical to TRBD1. There are 16 residues in the CDR3. With V trimmed by 3 bases and J by 5 bases, 11 bases remained unmatched. The germline V gene encodes CDR1 SGDLS and CDR2 YYNGEE.

This chain joins TRBV11-2 and TRBJ2-7; 11 nucleotides align to TRBD2. The length of the CDR3 is 16 residues. V shed 5 bases, J shed 2 bases, and the junction held 8 bases outside the gene matches. CDR1 and CDR2 from the germline V gene are SGHAT and FQNNGV. CDR3 in amino acids: CASSRRTSGHTYEQYF. CDR3 coding DNA: TGTGCCAGCAGCCGCCGGACTAGCGGGCACACCTACGAGCAGTACTTC.

This clone was detected once. This chain uses TRBV11-2 with TRBJ2-2; D not resolved. The CDR3 spans 15 residues. V was pared by 1 base and J by 5 bases, with 11 bases between. Per germline, CDR1 SGHAT and CDR2 FQNNGV. Here the CDR3 DNA reads TGTGCCAGCAGCTTAGTAACAGTGCTAACCGGGGAGCTGTTTTTT. This codes for CASSLVTVLTGELFF.

The chain uses TRBV15 and TRBJ2-5, with TRBD2 matching 11 bases. Germline CDR1 reads LNHNV; CDR2 reads YYDKDF (reference sequence). The junction had 8 bases not matched to a gene; V was cut back by 1 base and J by 1 base. The CDR3 contains 18 residues. The DNA of the CDR3 is TGTGCCACCAGCAGAGGGGGGGCTAGCGGGAGGCGCCAAGAGACCCAGTACTTC. Residues: CATSRGGASGRRQETQYF.

This chain joins TRBV28 and TRBJ2-7, with 8 bases aligning to TRBD2. V shed 5 bases, J shed 3 bases, and the junction held 9 bases outside the gene matches. Germline V CDR1 and CDR2: MDHEN, SYDVKM. This CDR3 has 15 amino acids. The CDR3 bases are TGTGCCAGCAGTCGGCCGGGACTAGTCAGCTACGAGCAGTACTTC. It is translated as CASSRPGLVSYEQYF.

This chain joins TRBV25-1 and TRBJ1-5; 8 bases line up with TRBD1. Per the germline V gene, CDR1 is MGHDK and CDR2 is SYGVNS. The J segment lost 6 bases and the V segment lost 3 bases, leaving 7 bases of the junction unmatched. The CDR3 is made up of 15 amino acids. CDR3 sequence reads: CASSEGGGQAQPQHF. As DNA, the CDR3 is TGTGCCAGCAGTGAGGGGGGGGGACAGGCTCAGCCCCAGCATTTT.

V is TRBV5-1 and J is TRBJ2-7; no firm D call. Germline V gene sequence: CDR1 SGHRS, CDR2 YFSETQ. This CDR3 is 14 amino acids long. V was cut by 4 bases and J by 0 bases, with 11 bases left in between. Here the CDR3 reads CASSQLTGSYEQYF. The CDR3 DNA follows: TGCGCCAGCAGCCAACTGACGGGCTCCTACGAGCAGTACTTC.

The chain joins TRBV6-6 to TRBJ2-5; D remains unclear. The J call may be faulty, since TRBJ2-7 better matches the DNA end. The CDR3 length is 11 residues. Germline V gene data show CDR1 as MNHNY and CDR2 as SVGAGI (reference sequence). Written as DNA, the CDR3 is TGTGCCAGCAGTGACGGCTACGAGCAGTACTTC. Amino acids: CASSDGYEQYF.

As to this clone: Additional DNA sequences in this sample encode the identical CDR3. The gene calls are TRBV18 and TRBJ1-5, with a possible D match to TRBD1 (5 bases). V lost 3 bases, J lost 5 bases, and 11 bases lay in between. The CDR3 is 14 residues long. Germline V gives CDR1 KGHSH, CDR2 LQKENI. CDR3 DNA: TGTGCCAGCTCACCGGGGGGTTGGGATCAGCCCCAGCATTTT. It is translated as CASSPGGWDQPQHF.

The chain joins TRBV5-1 to TRBJ2-1; 10 bases align to TRBD2. The CDR3 has 16 residues. With 0 bases clipped from V and 4 bases from J, the junction kept 4 bases outside the gene matches. Germline lookup yields CDR1 SGHRS and CDR2 YFSETQ. Here the CDR3 DNA reads TGCGCCAGCAGCTTGGCAGCGGGAGGGGTGTACAATGAGCAGTTCTTC. Amino acid sequence: CASSLAAGGVYNEQFF.

This chain joins TRBV11-2 and TRBJ2-2; D is unclear. This CDR3 is 13 amino acids long. V shed 10 bases and J shed 3 bases, with 12 bases lying between them. Germline-derived CDR1 and CDR2 are SGHAT and FQNNGV. CDR3 DNA: TGTGCCACTTATAAGTGGGACACCGGGGAGCTGTTTTTT. Its protein product is CATYKWDTGELFF.

This clone showed up just once. The chain employs TRBV30 and TRBJ2-2; 8 nucleotides match TRBD2. The CDR3 length is 12 residues. Per germline, CDR1 GTSNPN and CDR2 SVGIG (reference sequence). V shed 7 bases, J shed 5 bases, and the junction held 3 bases outside the gene matches. The CDR3 DNA reads as TGTGCCTCCGGGGGGGCAACCGGGGAGCTGTTTTTT. This translates into CASGGATGELFF.

The chain recombines TRBV18 with TRBJ2-5; D possibly matches TRBD1 or TRBD2 (5 bases each). The V end lost 0 bases, the J end lost 1 base, and 15 bases lay between the germline ends. Germline CDR1 and CDR2: KGHSH and LQKENI. The CDR3 totals 17 residues. The CDR3 loop reads CASSPPLGPGTQETQYF. CDR3 in DNA: TGTGCCAGCTCACCACCGTTAGGGCCTGGGACCCAAGAGACCCAGTACTTC.